This T cell receptor beta chain was identified in a study of CD8+ T cells in alopecia areata. As for the study in general: Tofacitinib was taken orally by treated patients, and the dose was 5 to 10 mg twice daily. Findings of the study overall: Lesional scalp, notably in alopecia totalis/universalis, had clonality above that of normal scalp. Sharing of TCRs across patients appeared less clear than in mice, possibly for HLA-related reasons.

Indicated treatment: oral pan-JAK inhibitor, 5-10 mg twice daily. TCR sequencing used cDNA made by reverse transcription of extracted RNA. This table comes from immunoSEQ multiplex PCR, and its TCRdb copy is limited to in-frame clones, with some not included. Here the sample spans hundreds of thousands of clones, approximately 60% being singletons. As for this clone: Its target is unknown.

Germline V gene sequence: CDR1 MNHNY, CDR2 SVGAGI (reference sequence). The CDR3 has 12 amino acids. V lost 5 bases, J lost 4 bases, and 9 bases lay in between. The rearrangement uses TRBV6-6 and TRBJ2-7; tentative D call: TRBD1 (5 bases). Sequencing was performed on CD4+ T cells sorted from blood, taken at week 52, from a patient treated with tofacitinib. The sequence was obtained from a human donor with alopecia areata. CDR3 sequence (DNA): TGTGCCAGCAGTATAGGGGTTTACGAGCAGTACTTC. This translates into CASSIGVYEQYF.